Below are 29 T cell receptor beta chains sequenced from a single sample in a study of T cells after yellow fever vaccination. TCRdb reanalysed the 5' RACE reads using MiXCR and keeps one entry per CDR3 protein. The table lists 25,000 to 35,000 distinct CDR3 sequences, over 5.5% of them singletons, with roughly 25% in the top ten. The specimen comprised PBMCs, either bulk or a sorted T-cell subset (CD4+, CD8+, memory, or dextramer-sorted; not recorded which), sampled on the day of the yellow fever booster vaccination. The receptor set was obtained from a man between 25 and 39 years old who received the YFV17D yellow fever vaccine.

In this sample, this clonotype turned up a few times. The DNA is omitted, as the CDR3 cannot be located on it reliably, and the CDR3 follows TCRdb's listing. The chain carries TRBV7-5 and TRBJ2-5. TRBV7-5 is recorded as a pseudogene. The CDR3 contains 16 residues when both ends are counted. CDR3 residues: CISVPEAYVRLETQYF.

This clonotype was seen many times. The V and J genes are TRBV18 and TRBJ2-1, with TRBD1 identical over 10 bases. Germline CDR1 is KGHSH and CDR2 is LQKENI. Trimming at V came to 3 bases and at J to 4 bases, leaving 6 bases not matched to a gene. The CDR3 has 16 amino acids. The CDR3 DNA is TGTGCCAGCTCACCGGCCGGGACAGGGGTATACAATGAGCAGTTCTTC. Translated, it gives CASSPAGTGVYNEQFF.

This sequence joins TRBV6-1 and TRBJ1-1; D gene uncertain. CDR3 length equals 12 residues. Germline values: CDR1 MNHNS, CDR2 SASEGT. V was trimmed by 9 bases and J by 1 base, leaving 9 bases between them. The CDR3 DNA reads TGTGCCAGTCGGTGGCCGAACACTGAAGCTTTCTTT. Translated: CASRWPNTEAFF.

This clonotype was observed a handful of times. This rearrangement joins TRBV6-1 to TRBJ1-5, with D unresolved. This CDR3 is built from 14 residues. Per the germline V gene, CDR1 is MNHNS and CDR2 is SASEGT. The V gene lost 1 base and the J gene lost 6 bases, with 10 bases spanning the gap. The CDR3 loop reads CASSEVEIVQPQHF. CDR3 DNA sequence: TGTGCCAGCAGTGAAGTAGAAATAGTTCAGCCCCAGCATTTT.

CDR3 coding DNA: TGCAGTGCTAGAAACGCGATCGGGTGGGGCAATCAGCCCCAGCATTTT. Protein sequence: CSARNAIGWGNQPQHF. V and J are TRBV20-1 and TRBJ1-5; no firm D call. V lost 2 bases and J lost 2, with 16 bases in between. Per germline, CDR1 DFQATT and CDR2 SNEGSKA (reference sequence). The length of the CDR3 is 16 residues.

This clonotype appeared many times. This chain connects TRBV20-1 to TRBJ1-2; a possible D gene is TRBD1 (5 bases). CDR3 length: 14 amino acids. From germline, CDR1 is DFQATT and CDR2 SNEGSKA (reference sequence). Trimming stripped 0 bases from V and 4 bases from J, with 12 bases between. This chain's CDR3 is CSARDIGGGYGYTF. The CDR3 region has the DNA TGCAGTGCTAGAGATATCGGGGGGGGCTATGGCTACACCTTC.

This clonotype was seen ten or more times. The chain has TRBV5-6 and TRBJ2-4, with a weak D call TRBD1 (6 bases). Trimming shortened V by 2 bases and J by 9 bases, and 15 bases separated the two germline ends. Per germline, CDR1 SGHDT and CDR2 YYEEEE. There are 14 residues in the CDR3. The DNA for the CDR3 is TGTGCCAGCAGCTTCCAGACAGGTTTAGGCATTCAGTACTTC. It yields the protein CASSFQTGLGIQYF.

This clonotype turned up a few times. V gene TRBV6-2 or TRBV6-3 combines with J gene TRBJ2-6; D perhaps matches TRBD2 (5 bases). Germline V gene data show CDR1 as MNHEY and CDR2 as SVGEGT. The germline V and J ends were trimmed by 8 bases and 2 bases, with 10 bases remaining between them. CDR3 length: 14 residues. This chain's CDR3 is CASANGAGANVLTF. DNA of the CDR3: TGTGCCAGCGCTAACGGGGCTGGGGCCAACGTCCTGACTTTC.

This clonotype was seen many times. J is TRBJ2-7 and V is TRBV5-4, with D maybe TRBD1 (5 bases). In germline, CDR1 is SGHNT, CDR2 YYREEE (reference sequence). The CDR3 runs to 14 residues. V lost 3 bases and J lost 5, with 15 bases in between. In nucleotides, the CDR3 is TGTGCCAGCAGCTCGCAGGGTTCCTTAAACGAGCAGTACTTC. Amino acid sequence: CASSSQGSLNEQYF. Supplemented by reference TRBV5-4 and TRBJ2-7, the full variable domain reads ETGVTQSPTHLIKTRGQQVTLRCSSQSGHNTVSWYQQALGQGPQFIFQYYREEENGRGNFPPRFSGLQFPNYSSELNVNALELDDSALYLCASSSQGSLNEQYFGPGTRLTVT.

The chain carries TRBV5-4 and TRBJ2-1; 7 bases fit TRBD1. The CDR3 loop spans 13 amino acids. Germline-derived CDR1 and CDR2 are SGHNT and YYREEE (reference sequence). Germline trimming cut 0 bases from V and 11 bases from J; bases unmatched to any gene: 5. CDR3 protein: CASSLVQGKQQFF. The CDR3 DNA sequence: TGTGCCAGCAGCTTGGTACAGGGGAAGCAGCAGTTCTTC.

This clonotype was recorded at least ten times. V usage is TRBV9 and J usage is TRBJ1-2; D may be TRBD1 (6 bases). V shed 2 bases and J shed 4 bases, with 21 bases lying between them. The CDR3 has 17 amino acids. Germline CDR1 and CDR2: SGDLS and YYNGEE. The DNA for the CDR3 is TGTGCCAGCAGCGTTAGTAGGGGGGAAGGTTTCGGCTATGGCTACACCTTC. Encoded protein: CASSVSRGEGFGYGYTF.

This rearrangement joins TRBV15 to TRBJ2-5; D gene ambiguous. CDR1 is LNHNV and CDR2 is YYDKDF in the germline V gene (reference sequence). V lost 2 bases, J lost 5 bases, and 6 bases lay in between. The CDR3 is 12 residues long. The CDR3 DNA reads TGTGCCACCAGCAGACCTCGGGAGACCCAGTACTTC. Its translation: CATSRPRETQYF.

This clonotype was observed many times. The V call is TRBV5-1, the J call TRBJ1-3; unclear D gene. The germline gives CDR1 SGHRS, CDR2 YFSETQ. CDR3 length equals 14 residues. The germline V and J ends were trimmed by 0 bases and 2 bases, with 6 bases remaining between them. CDR3 DNA: TGCGCCAGCAGCTTGGACCAAACTGGAAACACCATATATTTT. It translates to CASSLDQTGNTIYF.

This clonotype was observed a handful of times. The chain has TRBV12-3 or TRBV12-4 and TRBJ2-5, with 11 bases that match TRBD2. The CDR3 extends over 16 amino acids. V was clipped by 4 bases and J by 3 bases; unmatched bases: 7. CDR3: CASSSLAGGREETQYF. CDR3 nucleotides: TGTGCCAGCAGTTCTCTAGCGGGAGGTCGGGAAGAGACCCAGTACTTC.

This clonotype has more than one count but fewer than ten. The J gene is TRBJ1-2, the V gene TRBV5-4; TRBD1 is a possible D gene (5 bases). The V end was cut by 1 base, the J end by 0 bases, with 10 bases between. Germline CDR1 is SGHNT and CDR2 is YYREEE (reference sequence). CDR3 length: 15 residues. The CDR3 protein is CASSLTGSANYGYTF. For the CDR3, the DNA is TGTGCCAGCAGCTTGACAGGCTCAGCTAACTATGGCTACACCTTC.

This clonotype was detected ten times or more. V is TRBV5-4 and J is TRBJ2-3; D gene uncertain. Germline V gives CDR1 SGHNT, CDR2 YYREEE (reference sequence). The ends were cut back, 1 base at V and 3 bases at J, with 9 bases in the middle. The CDR3 covers 14 residues. The CDR3 is CASSLKVGTDTQYF. The CDR3 region has the DNA TGTGCCAGCAGCTTGAAGGTTGGGACAGATACGCAGTATTTT.

Only a few counts were recorded for this clonotype. The V gene is TRBV27, the J gene TRBJ2-7, with D hard to call. V was shortened by 0 bases and J by 6 bases, with 15 bases between the two germline ends. There are 15 residues in the CDR3. Germline lookup yields CDR1 MNHEY and CDR2 SMNVEV (reference sequence). The CDR3 sequence is CASSLSPAALGEQYF. In DNA, the CDR3 is TGTGCCAGCAGTTTATCCCCGGCGGCCCTCGGCGAGCAGTACTTC.

This clonotype was found many times. A junction boundary mismatches the germline segment, possibly from a read error. J is TRBJ2-1 and V is TRBV7-7, with D uncertain. Germline lookup yields CDR1 SSHAT and CDR2 FNYEAQ (reference sequence). The CDR3 is 13 residues long. CDR3 sequence (DNA): TGTGCTAGCAGCTCAGGCTTTGGGGATGAGCAGTTCTTC. Translating gives CASSSGFGDEQFF.

This clonotype has at least ten counts. This sequence joins TRBV12-3 or TRBV12-4 and TRBJ1-1; weak D call: TRBD1 (5 bases). V lost 4 bases, J lost 6 bases, and 9 bases lay in between. The CDR3 runs 12 residues. The CDR3 region is CASSSSGPEAFF. CDR3 sequence (DNA): TGTGCCAGCAGTTCATCAGGGCCTGAAGCTTTCTTT.

V gene TRBV2 combines with J gene TRBJ2-7, with 8 bases fitting TRBD2. Per the germline V gene, CDR1 is SNHLY and CDR2 is FYNNEI. This CDR3 is built from 17 residues. V lost 11 bases to trimming and J lost 3 bases; unmatched junction nucleotides: 21. The CDR3 region has the DNA TGTGCCTTCTGTTTAGGGTTTAGGCGGGAGGCCCTCTACGAGCAGTACTTC. This sequence encodes CAFCLGFRREALYEQYF.

The rearrangement uses TRBV5-1 and TRBJ2-7; 10 nucleotides agree with TRBD2. Trimming at V came to 1 base and at J to 3 bases, leaving 4 bases not matched to a gene. The germline V gene has CDR1 SGHRS and CDR2 YFSETQ. This CDR3 spans 15 amino acids. CDR3 nucleotides: TGCGCCAGCAGCTTGAAACTAGCGGGAATCTACGAGCAGTACTTC. Translating it yields CASSLKLAGIYEQYF. The entire variable domain, with the rest obtained from reference TRBV5-1 and TRBJ2-7, is as follows: KAGVTQTPRYLIKTRGQQVTLSCSPISGHRSVSWYQQTPGQGLQFLFEYFSETQRNKGNFPGRFSGRQFSNSRSEMNVSTLELGDSALYLCASSLKLAGIYEQYFGPGTRLTVT.

CDR3 sequence: CASSLMPGQGYGYTF. CDR3 nucleotides: TGTGCCAGCAGCTTGATGCCGGGACAGGGCTATGGCTACACCTTC. V and J are TRBV7-2 and TRBJ1-2, with 9 nucleotides matching TRBD1. The CDR3 has 15 amino acids. The J segment lost 4 bases and the V segment lost 3 bases, leaving 6 bases of the junction unmatched. Looked up from germline, CDR1 is SGHTA and CDR2 is FQGNSA.

Ten or more counts support this clonotype. Its ends do not fully match the called genes, so a read error is possible. This chain connects TRBV20-1 to TRBJ1-4; D not certain. This CDR3 contains 17 residues. Germline-derived CDR1 and CDR2 are DFQATT and SNEGSKA (reference sequence). CDR3: CSARGMELRGTNEKLFF. The CDR3 DNA sequence: TGCAGTGCGAGAGGGATGGAGCTACGGGGAACTAATGAAAAACTGTTTTTT.

This clonotype was counted many times. The V gene is TRBV6-1, the J gene TRBJ1-5; 8 positions agree with TRBD1. This CDR3 has 18 residues. V was pared by 7 bases and J by 0 bases, with 14 bases of the junction left unmatched. Per the germline V gene, CDR1 is MNHNS and CDR2 is SASEGT. CDR3 in DNA: TGTGCCAGCAATGAGGTCAGGGGGCGCCTAAATAGCAATCAGCCCCAGCATTTT. Its translation: CASNEVRGRLNSNQPQHF.

This clonotype was seen many times. The chain uses TRBV18 and TRBJ2-1; 8 bases align to TRBD2. This CDR3 is built from 13 residues. The J segment lost 8 bases and the V segment lost 6 bases, leaving 6 bases of the junction unmatched. The germline V gene has CDR1 KGHSH and CDR2 LQKENI. The CDR3 spells CASSKREMDEQFF. The CDR3 DNA follows: TGTGCCAGCTCTAAGCGGGAGATGGATGAGCAGTTCTTC.

This clonotype was seen repeatedly, ten times or more. The CDR3 DNA is TGTGCCATCAGTGCCTTTGGCGGTAACACTGAAGCTTTCTTT. Protein sequence: CAISAFGGNTEAFF. The genes are TRBV10-3 and TRBJ1-1; D not resolved. The CDR3 covers 14 residues. Germline assignment: CDR1 ENHRY and CDR2 SYGVKD. Trimming stripped 4 bases from V and 2 bases from J, with 11 bases between.

A few counts support this clonotype. The chain couples TRBV12-3 or TRBV12-4 to TRBJ2-5; D possibly uses TRBD1 or TRBD2 (6 bases each). V lost 6 bases and J lost 8, with 16 bases in between. The CDR3 extends over 13 amino acids. Here the CDR3 reads CASSRRLGGTQYF. The CDR3 DNA reads as TGTGCCAGCAGCCGAAGACTAGGGGGTACCCAGTACTTC.

This chain joins TRBV20-1 and TRBJ2-7; the D gene is possibly TRBD2 (5 bases). Trimming left V 3 bases short and J 6 bases short, with 21 bases between. The CDR3 runs 15 residues. Germline CDR1 DFQATT, CDR2 SNEGSKA (reference sequence). In DNA form, the CDR3 reads TGCAGTGCTAGCGGGAACCCCGCTTCGCCCCTCGAGCAGTACTTC. It is translated as CSASGNPASPLEQYF.

This clonotype was seen repeatedly, ten times or more. This chain connects TRBV20-1 to TRBJ2-5; 9 nucleotides line up with TRBD2. Trimming at V came to 2 bases and at J to 5 bases, leaving 3 bases not matched to a gene. The CDR3 loop spans 13 amino acids. From germline, CDR1 is DFQATT and CDR2 SNEGSKA (reference sequence). The CDR3 region is CSARPSGAETQYF. The CDR3 DNA reads as TGCAGTGCTAGACCTAGCGGGGCGGAGACCCAGTACTTC.